This is a list of T cell receptor beta chains from one sample in a study of T cell repertoires in cytomegalovirus infection. MiXCR, applied by TCRdb to the reads, yields one record per CDR3 protein. Among approximately 500,000 distinct CDR3 sequences, roughly 10% were seen once, and the ten largest hold 9.5% to 13%. The sequenced sample consisted of PBMCs. All receptors derive from a human donor in good health (CMV status not recorded). Some clones in this sample may be carry-over from other donors' samples. CDR3s include the opening cysteine and the closing phenylalanine or tryptophan. Fields, in order: J gene, V gene, D gene, clone size, CDR3 DNA, CDR3 protein. D genes are given only for firm matches. Rows give clone size only sometimes, using once, few, many, or a class for an expanded clone.

TRBJ1-2 | TRBV12-5 | TRBD1 | many | TGTGCTAGTGGCCCTACCGGGACAGGGGGCCTCTATGGCTACACCTTC | CASGPTGTGGLYGYTF
TRBJ1-5 | TRBV28 | - | many | TGTGCCAGCAGTTTAGGGGGGGGCGGGTCACACCAGCCCCAGCATTTT | CASSLGGGGSHQPQHF
TRBJ1-2 | TRBV7-9 | TRBD1 | many | TGTGCCAGCAGCTTAGTGAGAGGGGGCTTCGATGGCTACACCTTC | CASSLVRGGFDGYTF
TRBJ1-2 | TRBV19 | TRBD1 | many | TGTGCCTGCTCCGGCAGGGGGCGCGGCTATGGCTACACCTTC | CACSGRGRGYGYTF
TRBJ2-5 | TRBV20-1 | TRBD1 | - | TGCAGTGCTAGAGGGTCGACAGGGGGCAGGGAGACCCAGTACTTC | CSARGSTGGRETQYF
TRBJ2-3 | TRBV7-2 | - | many | TGTGCCAGCAGCCGCCGGGCAGATACGCAGTATTTT | CASSRRADTQYF
TRBJ2-3 | TRBV2 | - | few | TGTGCCAGCAGTCCACTCCGTAGCACAGATACGCAGTATTTT | CASSPLRSTDTQYF
TRBJ1-5 | TRBV28 | - | few | TGTGCCAGCAGTTTCGTAGGGGGGAGTCAGCCCCAGCATTTT | CASSFVGGSQPQHF
TRBJ2-7 | TRBV20-1 | - | - | TGCAGTGCTAGAGATATTAGACAGACCTACGAGCAGTACTTC | CSARDIRQTYEQYF
TRBJ1-5 | TRBV7-9 | - | many | TGTGCCAGCAGCGTTTCTACAGGGTCGGGCAATCAGCCCCAGCATTTT | CASSVSTGSGNQPQHF
TRBJ2-1 | TRBV4-1 | - | many | TGCGCCAGCAGCCATCCCACAGGGCGGGGTACGTACAATGAGCAGTTCTTC | CASSHPTGRGTYNEQFF
TRBJ1-1 | TRBV19 | - | - | TGTGCCAGTAGTATAGAGCAGGCTAACCCTGAAGCTTTCTTT | CASSIEQANPEAFF
TRBJ2-3 | TRBV6-5 | - | many | TGTGCCAGCAGTTTTACCGGGACATCCTTACGGGCAGATACGCAGTATTTT | CASSFTGTSLRADTQYF
TRBJ1-1 | TRBV9 | - | - | TGTGCCAGCAGCGTAGGGGTGGGGGCTTACACTGAAGCTTTCTTT | CASSVGVGAYTEAFF
TRBJ1-1 | TRBV29-1 | - | - | TGCAGCGTTGAAGCCCTGCCAAGTACGAACACTGAAGCTTTCTTT | CSVEALPSTNTEAFF